A single sample gave rise to the 6 T cell receptor beta chains below, sequenced in a study of blood T cell repertoires in COVID-19. TCRdb's table, derived via immunoSEQ multiplex PCR, lists solely in-frame clones and lacks some. The sample holds tens of thousands of clones, approximately 87% seen once. The sequenced sample consisted of peripheral blood. These receptors came from a human donor in a cohort sampled during active COVID-19.

As DNA, the CDR3 is TGTGCCAGCAGGGTCACGGACAGGGGAGGCTATGGCTACACCTTC. Translating it yields CASRVTDRGGYGYTF. This chain joins TRBV2 and TRBJ1-2; 9 bases fit TRBD1. The CDR3 sequence is 15 residues long. V shed 6 bases and J 4 bases; nucleotides not matched to a gene: 9. CDR1 and CDR2 from the germline V gene are SNHLY and FYNNEI. Filled out from reference TRBV2 and TRBJ1-2, the complete variable domain reads EPEVTQTPSHQVTQMGQEVILRCVPISNHLYFYWYRQILGQKVEFLVSFYNNEISEKSEIFDDQFSVERPDGSNFTLKIRSTKLEDSAMYFCASRVTDRGGYGYTFGSGTRLTVV.

The gene calls are TRBV6-5 and TRBJ1-5; D remains ambiguous. Trimming took 2 bases from V and 2 from J, leaving 7 bases between them. Germline CDR1 MNHEY, CDR2 SVGAGI. The CDR3 totals 14 residues. The DNA of the CDR3 is TGTGCCAGCAGTTACAGGGAGGGCAATCAGCCCCAGCATTTT. Its translation is CASSYREGNQPQHF.

V usage is TRBV19 and J usage is TRBJ1-1; maybe TRBD1 (5 bases). V was cut by 5 bases and J by 8 bases, with 18 bases left in between. The length of the CDR3 is 14 residues. CDR1 and CDR2 from the germline V gene are LNHDA and SQIVND (reference sequence). The CDR3 here is CASSSQADNQEAFF. DNA of the CDR3: TGTGCCAGTAGTTCCCAGGCGGACAACCAGGAAGCTTTCTTT.

This clone was seen once. This same CDR3 is encoded by further DNA sequences in the sample. The chain carries TRBV5-1 and TRBJ2-3, with D possibly TRBD2 on 5 matching bases. Germline V gives CDR1 SGHRS, CDR2 YFSETQ. Trimming removed 0 bases from V and 3 bases from J, with 11 bases in between. This CDR3 contains 15 residues. CDR3 bases: TGCGCCAGCAGCTTGGAGGCGGGCGGAACAGATACGCAGTATTTT. Translation gives CASSLEAGGTDTQYF.

The chain combines TRBV4-3 with TRBJ2-7, with 9 nucleotides matching TRBD1. Germline CDR1 LGHNA, CDR2 YSLEER. The ends lost 0 bases at V and 3 bases at J; junction bases unmatched: 6. CDR3 length: 16 residues. The CDR3 region is CASSQEAPGQGYEQYF. The CDR3 bases are TGCGCCAGCAGCCAAGAAGCCCCGGGACAGGGCTACGAGCAGTACTTC.

The chain employs TRBV5-1 and TRBJ2-7, with TRBD1 identical over 7 bases. J gave up 4 bases and V 2 bases, and 6 bases lay outside the gene matches. CDR3 length: 14 amino acids. The V gene's germline CDR1 is SGHRS and CDR2 YFSETQ. CDR3 amino acids: CASSFTGAAYEQYF. The DNA for the CDR3 is TGCGCCAGCAGCTTTACAGGGGCTGCGTACGAGCAGTACTTC.